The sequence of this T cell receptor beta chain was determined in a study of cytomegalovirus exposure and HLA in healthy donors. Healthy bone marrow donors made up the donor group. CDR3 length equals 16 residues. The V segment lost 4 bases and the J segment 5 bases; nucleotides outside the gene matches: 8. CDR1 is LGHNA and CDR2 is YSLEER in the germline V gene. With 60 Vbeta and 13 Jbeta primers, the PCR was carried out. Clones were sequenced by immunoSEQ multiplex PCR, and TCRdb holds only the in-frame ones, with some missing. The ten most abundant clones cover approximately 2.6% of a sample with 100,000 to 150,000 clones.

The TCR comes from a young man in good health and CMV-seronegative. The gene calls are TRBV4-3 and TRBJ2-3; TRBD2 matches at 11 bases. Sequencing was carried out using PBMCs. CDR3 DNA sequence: TGCGCCAGCAGCCCGGGGACTAGCGGCCTCGGAGATACGCAGTATTTT. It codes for CASSPGTSGLGDTQYF.